This paragraph reports one T cell receptor beta chain. This sample is part of a study of CD8 T cells in Susac syndrome. Study-wide background: When blood was collected, patients with Susac syndrome were therapy-naive, were taking corticosteroids, or were receiving intravenous immunoglobulin alone.

RNA in amounts of roughly 0.45 to 1 ug was reverse transcribed with random hexamers. immunoSEQ multiplex PCR amplified TCR beta CDR3 across 54 Vbeta, 13 Jbeta. Using its own MiXCR run on the immunoSEQ multiplex PCR reads, TCRdb lists one record per CDR3 protein. The sample contains around 180,000 distinct CDR3 sequences, 94% of which appear only once. This CDR3 has 15 residues. Trimming removed 5 bases at V and 4 bases at J, with 13 bases between. Germline V CDR1 and CDR2: SGHDT, YYEEEE. Through negative isolation, CD4+ and CD8+ T cells were obtained, while TEMRA cells were enriched using FACS. The specimen sequenced was CD4+ T cells from PBMCs. The receptor comes from a human donor with Susac syndrome. The V and J genes are TRBV5-6 and TRBJ2-6; D call uncertain. This CDR3 is CASRQTASGANVLTF. CDR3 sequence (DNA): TGTGCCAGCAGGCAAACAGCTTCGGGGGCCAACGTCCTGACTTTC.